This T cell receptor beta chain is from a study of T cells in Graves' hyperthyroidism and ophthalmopathy. Study-wide results and caveats: The model forecast ophthalmopathy, anticipating it by a median around 6.9 months before onset.

This clonotype was counted at least ten times. Its antigen remains unidentified. Using RNA transcripts as the source, TCR beta CDR3 regions were amplified. HTBI primers were employed in a first-round RT-PCR of the TCR CDR3. MiXCR was run by TCRdb on the multiplex PCR reads, yielding one entry per CDR3 protein. Of a few hundred thousand distinct CDR3 sequences detected, around 16% appear once; the ten largest clones hold about 14%. The material sequenced was blood. This TCR came from a woman between 18 and 30 years old with Graves' hyperthyroidism.

This chain's CDR3 is CASFTVDGNTEAFF. The CDR3 region has the DNA TGTGCCAGTTTCACGGTGGACGGTAACACTGAAGCTTTCTTT. The V and J genes are TRBV19 and TRBJ1-1; no clear D. Germline V gene lookup returns CDR1 LNHDA and CDR2 SQIVND (reference sequence). Trimming took off 8 bases at V and 2 bases at J, with 15 bases between the two ends. The CDR3 totals 14 residues.